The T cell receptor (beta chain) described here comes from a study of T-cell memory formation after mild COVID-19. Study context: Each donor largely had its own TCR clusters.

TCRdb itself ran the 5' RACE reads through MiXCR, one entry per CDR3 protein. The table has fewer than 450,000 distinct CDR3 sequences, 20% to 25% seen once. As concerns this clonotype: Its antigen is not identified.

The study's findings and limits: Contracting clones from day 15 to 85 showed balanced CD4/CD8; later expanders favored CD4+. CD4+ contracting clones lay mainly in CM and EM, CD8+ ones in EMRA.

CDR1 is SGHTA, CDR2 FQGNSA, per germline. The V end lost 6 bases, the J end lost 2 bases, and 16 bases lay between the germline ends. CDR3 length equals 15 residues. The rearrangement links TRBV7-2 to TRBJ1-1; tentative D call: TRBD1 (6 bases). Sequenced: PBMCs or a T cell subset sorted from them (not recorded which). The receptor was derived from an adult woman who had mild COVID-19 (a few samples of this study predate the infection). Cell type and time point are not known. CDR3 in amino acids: CASRHHRAPNTEAFF. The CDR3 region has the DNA TGTGCCAGCAGACACCACAGGGCACCAAACACTGAAGCTTTCTTT.